A single sample is the source of the 13 T cell receptor beta chains below, sequenced in a study of T cell changes during pregnancy in multiple sclerosis. Sequencing was performed with immunoSEQ multiplex PCR; in TCRdb, only in-frame clones are kept and a portion is missing. The sample carries 50,000 to 70,000 clones, around 93% recorded once. Source: peripheral blood, taken after pregnancy. These receptors were taken from a female donor with multiple sclerosis, enrolled in a pregnancy study.

The sample holds one count of this clone. The chain combines TRBV5-4 with TRBJ1-2; D perhaps matches TRBD1 (5 bases). There are 15 residues in the CDR3. Per the germline V gene, CDR1 is SGHNT and CDR2 is YYREEE (reference sequence). The V gene lost 2 bases and the J gene lost 6 bases, with 17 bases spanning the gap. The CDR3 sequence: CASSFRLRALDGYTF. In DNA form, the CDR3 reads TGTGCCAGCAGCTTTCGACTCAGGGCATTGGATGGCTACACCTTC.

The chain recombines TRBV7-2 with TRBJ2-6; no definite D call. The CDR3 loop spans 14 amino acids. Germline-derived CDR1 and CDR2 are SGHTA and FQGNSA. Trimming took 2 bases from V and 4 from J, leaving 6 bases between them. In DNA form, the CDR3 reads TGTGCCAGCAGCTTAATATTGGGGGCCAACGTCCTGACTTTC. It codes for CASSLILGANVLTF.

V is TRBV27 and J is TRBJ2-2; D possibly corresponds to TRBD2 (7 bases). CDR1 is MNHEY and CDR2 is SMNVEV in the germline V gene (reference sequence). Trimming removed 6 bases from V and 4 bases from J, with 15 bases in between. The CDR3 contains 15 residues. The CDR3 DNA reads TGTGCCAGCAGACGAAGTCGGGGGGCCACCGGGGAGCTGTTTTTT. Its translation is CASRRSRGATGELFF.

V is TRBV7-9 and J is TRBJ1-4, with D hard to call. V lost 1 base to trimming and J lost 6 bases, with 6 bases between them. Germline CDR1 is SEHNR and CDR2 is FQNEAQ (reference sequence). The CDR3 has 13 amino acids. CDR3 region: CASSLVTDEKLFF. In nucleotides, the CDR3 is TGTGCCAGCAGCTTAGTAACAGATGAAAAACTGTTTTTT.

The chain is built from TRBV7-2 and TRBJ2-5; 7 bases agree with TRBD1. V lost 4 bases to trimming and J lost 5 bases; unmatched junction nucleotides: 4. In germline, CDR1 is SGHTA, CDR2 FQGNSA. The CDR3 is 13 residues long. CDR3 loop: CASSSQGVETQYF. The CDR3 coding sequence is TGTGCCAGCAGCTCCCAGGGGGTTGAGACCCAGTACTTC.

The J gene is TRBJ1-2, the V gene TRBV10-3; perhaps TRBD1 as D (5 bases). V was clipped by 3 bases and J by 3 bases, with 8 bases between them. The germline CDR1 and CDR2 sequences are ENHRY and SYGVKD. This CDR3 is 13 amino acids long. The CDR3 DNA is TGTGCCATCAGTGACTCGGGGGACTATGGCTACACCTTC. Translation gives CAISDSGDYGYTF.

The chain joins TRBV19 to TRBJ2-3; D is perhaps TRBD2 (5 bases). Germline V gene sequence: CDR1 LNHDA, CDR2 SQIVND (reference sequence). Trimming took off 0 bases at V and 3 bases at J, with 7 bases between the two ends. The CDR3 contains 14 residues. CDR3 residues: CASSIDGGTDTQYF. CDR3 in DNA: TGTGCCAGTAGTATAGATGGAGGAACAGATACGCAGTATTTT. The variable domain in full, completed from reference TRBV19 and TRBJ2-3, reads DGGITQSPKYLFRKEGQNVTLSCEQNLNHDAMYWYRQDPGQGLRLIYYSQIVNDFQKGDIAEGYSVSREKKESFPLTVTSAQKNPTAFYLCASSIDGGTDTQYFGPGTRLTVL.

The V call is TRBV5-4, the J call TRBJ2-5; 7 bases line up with TRBD1. The CDR3 loop spans 16 amino acids. The germline V gene has CDR1 SGHNT and CDR2 YYREEE (reference sequence). V dropped 4 bases and J dropped 2; count of bases not matched to a gene: 11. The CDR3 region is CASSRGTGQSQETQYF. The CDR3 coding sequence is TGTGCCAGCAGCCGAGGGACGGGACAGAGTCAAGAGACCCAGTACTTC.

V is TRBV29-1 and J is TRBJ1-3; unclear D gene. Trimming took off 5 bases at V and 0 bases at J, with 8 bases between the two ends. The CDR3 has 13 residues. Germline CDR1 is SQVTM and CDR2 is ANQGSEA. The CDR3, as DNA: TGCAGCGTTTCTACGGGCTCTGGAAACACCATATATTTT. Protein: CSVSTGSGNTIYF.

V usage is TRBV5-4 and J usage is TRBJ2-1; 11 bases are shared with TRBD1. With 1 base clipped from V and 5 bases from J, the junction kept 11 bases outside the gene matches. The CDR3 is 18 residues long. Germline values: CDR1 SGHNT, CDR2 YYREEE (reference sequence). CDR3 sequence reads: CASSLRTGGSRGNNEQFF. DNA of the CDR3: TGTGCCAGCAGCTTGAGGACAGGGGGCTCTCGAGGCAACAATGAGCAGTTCTTC.

Regarding this clone: Other DNA sequences in the sample encode the same CDR3. The chain couples TRBV19 to TRBJ2-1; weak D call: TRBD1 (8 bases). This CDR3 region has 14 residues. The V gene lost 9 bases and the J gene lost 4 bases, with 16 bases spanning the gap. Per germline, CDR1 LNHDA and CDR2 SQIVND (reference sequence). The CDR3 protein is CASSGTGGYNEQFF. In nucleotides, the CDR3 is TGTGCCAGCAGCGGGACAGGAGGTTACAATGAGCAGTTCTTC.

This sequence joins TRBV28 and TRBJ2-1; D may be TRBD2 (6 bases). CDR1 is MDHEN and CDR2 is SYDVKM in the germline V gene. V lost 4 bases and J lost 4, with 11 bases in between. CDR3 size: 14 residues. The CDR3 is CASSWASAYNEQFF. Here the CDR3 DNA reads TGTGCCAGCAGTTGGGCTAGCGCTTACAATGAGCAGTTCTTC.

This chain uses TRBV29-1 with TRBJ1-2; D not resolved. Germline V lookup: CDR1 SQVTM, CDR2 ANQGSEA. The CDR3 totals 13 residues. Trimming took off 7 bases at V and 4 bases at J, with 16 bases between the two ends. The CDR3 is CSARPAEGYGYTF. The CDR3 coding sequence is TGCAGCGCCAGACCGGCGGAGGGCTATGGCTACACCTTC.